This T cell receptor (beta chain) was recorded in a study of shared clonotypes between healthy human individuals. Regarding the study as a whole: Only a few donors were included, so the genetic and exposure-history diversity represented was limited.

As concerns this clone: The antigen remains undetermined.

Assay: immunoSEQ multiplex PCR; the TCRdb copy retains only in-frame clones and omits some. The top ten clones hold about 0.06% of a sample with roughly 640,000 clones, around 97% of them seen once. This CDR3 is built from 11 residues. CDR1 is MDHEN and CDR2 is SYDVKM in the germline V gene. Trimming took off 9 bases at V and 4 bases at J, with 7 bases between the two ends. This chain joins TRBV28 and TRBJ2-1, with unresolved D. Specimen: naive CD4+ T cells sorted from blood. Subset given: CD45RA+ positively selected. This receptor was identified in a woman aged 25-40 years in good health. The CDR3 region has the DNA TGTGCCAGTAATCTGTACAATGAGCAGTTCTTC. It is translated as CASNLYNEQFF.